This is a list of T cell receptor beta chains from one sample in a study of blood T cells in healthy people across ages. One entry per CDR3 protein, called by TCRdb with MiXCR from the 5' RACE reads. Of a few hundred thousand distinct CDR3 sequences in the sample, about 25% were seen once. Sequencing used blood. Source of these receptors: a woman between 65 and 79 years old in good health. The CDR3 runs from the conserved cysteine through the conserved F or W. Each record gives: J gene, V gene, D gene, clone size, CDR3 protein, CDR3 DNA. D genes are given only for firm matches. The listing skips clone size in some rows; elsewhere it reads once, few, many or a size class.

TRBJ2-1	TRBV20-1	TRBD2	-	CSARDRLAGGPGEQFF	TGCAGTGCTAGAGATAGGCTAGCGGGGGGGCCGGGAGAGCAGTTCTTC
TRBJ2-5	TRBV29-1	-	few	CSVSRLSGETQYF	TGCAGCGTTTCACGCCTCTCAGGGGAGACCCAGTACTTC
TRBJ1-2	TRBV5-1	TRBD1	-	CASSGTGDTSYTF	TGCGCCAGCAGCGGGACAGGGGATACGAGCTACACCTTC
TRBJ1-1	TRBV5-1	TRBD1	-	CASSSQTGSTEAFF	TGCGCCAGCAGCTCGCAGACAGGGTCCACTGAAGCTTTCTTT
TRBJ1-2	TRBV20-1	TRBD1	many	CSAVDRGYGYTF	TGCAGTGCTGTCGACAGGGGTTATGGCTACACCTTC
TRBJ2-3	TRBV27	TRBD1	few	CASSLTRSGGFTDTQYF	TGTGCCAGCAGTTTAACGAGGTCAGGGGGTTTCACAGATACGCAGTATTTT
TRBJ2-7	TRBV27	-	-	CASSISGVSSYEQYF	TGTGCCAGCAGTATCTCCGGTGTGTCCTCCTACGAGCAGTACTTC
TRBJ2-4	TRBV3-1	-	-	CASSQAPGLLAKNIQYF	TGTGCCAGCAGCCAAGCTCCGGGGCTTTTAGCCAAAAACATTCAGTACTTC
TRBJ2-5	TRBV11-2	-	-	CASSEGSSGGRNQYF	TGTGCCAGCAGCGAAGGGTCATCTGGGGGTCGGAACCAGTACTTC
TRBJ2-6	TRBV9	-	few	CASSVAFRVAGANVLTF	TGTGCCAGCAGCGTAGCGTTTAGAGTAGCCGGGGCCAACGTCCTGACTTTC
TRBJ1-1	TRBV12-3/TRBV12-4	-	-	CASRIRAEAFF	TGTGCCAGCAGAATAAGGGCTGAAGCTTTCTTT
TRBJ1-1	TRBV11-2	-	few	CAALGITVNTEAFF	TGTGCCGCCCTGGGGATCACGGTGAACACTGAAGCTTTCTTT
TRBJ2-1	TRBV5-6	-	-	CARNLRYYDEQFF	TGTGCCAGGAACCTGCGGTATTACGATGAGCAGTTCTTC
TRBJ1-6	TRBV11-3	-	-	CASSLEQGSPLHF	TGTGCCAGCAGCTTAGAACAGGGTTCACCCCTCCACTTT
TRBJ2-7	TRBV6-1	-	many	CASSEQGGPPEYF	TGTGCCAGCAGTGAACAAGGTGGGCCCCCTGAGTACTTC
TRBJ2-5	TRBV5-1	-	-	CASSPQPGQETQYF	TGCGCCAGCAGCCCCCAGCCGGGACAAGAGACCCAGTACTTC
TRBJ2-2	TRBV5-1	-	-	CASSAAGELFF	TGCGCCAGCAGCGCCGCCGGGGAGCTGTTTTTT
TRBJ2-1	TRBV12-3/TRBV12-4	-	-	CASTGPNNEQFF	TGTGCCAGTACCGGACCTAACAATGAGCAGTTCTTC
TRBJ2-2	TRBV4-2	TRBD1	-	CASSRRQGSTSGELFF	TGTGCCAGCAGCCGGAGACAGGGGTCTACGTCCGGGGAGCTGTTTTTT
TRBJ1-3	TRBV4-1	TRBD1	-	CASSQGPTGGGNTIYF	TGCGCCAGCAGCCAAGGCCCTACAGGGGGAGGAAACACCATATATTTT
TRBJ1-4	TRBV4-3	-	-	CASSQRRISNEKLFF	TGCGCCAGCAGCCAACGGAGGATCTCTAATGAAAAACTGTTTTTT
TRBJ1-4	TRBV6-6	-	few	CAGGGSNEKLFF	TGTGCCGGGGGAGGGTCTAATGAAAAACTGTTTTTT
TRBJ2-7	TRBV11-1	TRBD2	-	CASSLRGVWPYEQYF	TGTGCCAGCAGCTTACGGGGGGTTTGGCCCTACGAGCAGTACTTC
TRBJ2-3	TRBV30	-	-	CAWSVGDTQYF	TGTGCCTGGAGTGTAGGGGATACGCAGTATTTT
TRBJ1-3	TRBV12-3/TRBV12-4	-	-	CASSPGGHGNTIYF	TGTGCCAGCAGTCCCGGGGGACACGGAAACACCATATATTTT
TRBJ2-5	TRBV7-2	TRBD2	-	CASSLVIKSGGRETQYF	TGTGCCAGCAGCTTAGTAATCAAGAGCGGGGGGCGAGAGACCCAGTACTTC
TRBJ2-3	TRBV29-1	-	-	CSVEVAATDTQYF	TGCAGCGTTGAAGTAGCGGCCACAGATACGCAGTATTTT
TRBJ2-5	TRBV6-6	-	-	CASSYYETQYF	TGTGCCAGCAGTTACTATGAGACCCAGTACTTC
TRBJ2-1	TRBV7-9	TRBD2	-	CASSLAVSSGDEQFF	TGTGCCAGCAGCTTAGCGGTCAGTAGCGGGGATGAGCAGTTCTTC
TRBJ2-1	TRBV6-2/TRBV6-3	TRBD2	-	CASSYTRGGPAHGQFF	TGTGCCAGCAGTTACACCCGCGGGGGGCCCGCTCATGGGCAGTTCTTC
TRBJ2-3	TRBV5-1	TRBD2	-	CASSFGSLAGLDTQYF	TGCGCCAGCAGCTTTGGGTCGCTAGCGGGGTTAGATACGCAGTATTTT
TRBJ2-7	TRBV28	-	-	CASSLTVYEQYF	TGTGCCAGCAGTTTGACAGTCTACGAGCAGTACTTC
TRBJ2-1	TRBV7-3	-	-	CASSLTGGQVNEQFF	TGTGCCAGCAGCTTAACCGGGGGGCAGGTTAATGAGCAGTTCTTC
TRBJ2-5	TRBV9	TRBD2	-	CASSVHSGGQETQYF	TGTGCCAGCAGCGTCCATAGCGGGGGGCAAGAGACCCAGTACTTC